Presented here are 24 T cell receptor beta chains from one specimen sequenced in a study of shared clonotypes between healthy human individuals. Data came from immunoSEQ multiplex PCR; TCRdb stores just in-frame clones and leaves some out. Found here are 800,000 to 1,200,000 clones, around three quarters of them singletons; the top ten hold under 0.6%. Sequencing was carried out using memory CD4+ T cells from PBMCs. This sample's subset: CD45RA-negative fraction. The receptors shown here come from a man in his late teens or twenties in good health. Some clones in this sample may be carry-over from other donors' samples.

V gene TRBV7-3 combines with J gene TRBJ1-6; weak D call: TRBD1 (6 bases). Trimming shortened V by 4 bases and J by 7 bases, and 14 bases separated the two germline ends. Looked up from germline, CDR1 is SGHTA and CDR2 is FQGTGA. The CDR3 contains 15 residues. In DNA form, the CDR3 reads TGTGCCAGCAGCTCCGGACGGGGGCCCAATTCACCCCTCCACTTT. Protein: CASSSGRGPNSPLHF.

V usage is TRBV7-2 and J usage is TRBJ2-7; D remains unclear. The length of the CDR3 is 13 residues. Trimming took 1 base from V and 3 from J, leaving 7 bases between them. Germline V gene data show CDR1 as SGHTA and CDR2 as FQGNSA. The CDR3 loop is CASSLGGNYEQYF. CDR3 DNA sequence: TGTGCCAGCAGCTTAGGGGGTAACTACGAGCAGTACTTC.

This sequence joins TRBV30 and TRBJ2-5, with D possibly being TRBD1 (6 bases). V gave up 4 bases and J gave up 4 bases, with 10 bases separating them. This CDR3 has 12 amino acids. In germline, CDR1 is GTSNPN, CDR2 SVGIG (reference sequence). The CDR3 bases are TGTGCCTGGAATCTAGGGGGAGAGACCCAGTACTTC. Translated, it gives CAWNLGGETQYF.

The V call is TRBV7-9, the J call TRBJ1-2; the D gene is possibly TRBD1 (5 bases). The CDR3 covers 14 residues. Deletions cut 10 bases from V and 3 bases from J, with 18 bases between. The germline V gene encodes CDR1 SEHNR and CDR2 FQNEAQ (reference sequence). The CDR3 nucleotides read TGTGCCACCCAGGGTGGGGGACGCGACTATGGCTACACCTTC. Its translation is CATQGGGRDYGYTF.

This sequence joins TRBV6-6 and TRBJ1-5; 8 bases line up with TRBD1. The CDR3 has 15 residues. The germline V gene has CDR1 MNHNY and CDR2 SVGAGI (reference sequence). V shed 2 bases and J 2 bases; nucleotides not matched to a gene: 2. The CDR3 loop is CASSYGTGGNQPQHF. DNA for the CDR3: TGTGCCAGCAGTTACGGGACAGGCGGCAATCAGCCCCAGCATTTT.

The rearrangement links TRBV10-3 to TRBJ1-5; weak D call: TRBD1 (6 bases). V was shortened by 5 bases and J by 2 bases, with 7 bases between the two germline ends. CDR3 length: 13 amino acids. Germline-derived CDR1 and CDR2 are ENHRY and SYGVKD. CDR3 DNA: TGTGCCATCAGTCCAGGGGGCAATCAGCCCCAGCATTTT. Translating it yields CAISPGGNQPQHF.

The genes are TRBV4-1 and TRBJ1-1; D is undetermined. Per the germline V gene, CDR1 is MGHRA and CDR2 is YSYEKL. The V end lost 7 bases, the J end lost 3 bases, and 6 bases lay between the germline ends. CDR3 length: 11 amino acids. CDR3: CASMRDTEAFF. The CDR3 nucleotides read TGCGCCAGCATGCGAGACACTGAAGCTTTCTTT.

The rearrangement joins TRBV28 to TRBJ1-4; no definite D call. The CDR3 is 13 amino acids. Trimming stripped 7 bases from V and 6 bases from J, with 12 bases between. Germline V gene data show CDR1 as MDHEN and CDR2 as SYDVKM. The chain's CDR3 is CASTGSLDEKLFF. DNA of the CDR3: TGTGCCAGCACCGGCTCGCTTGATGAAAAACTGTTTTTT. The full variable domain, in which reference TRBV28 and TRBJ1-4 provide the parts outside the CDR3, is DVKVTQSSRYLVKRTGEKVFLECVQDMDHENMFWYRQDPGLGLRLIYFSYDVKMKEKGDIPEGYSVSREKKERFSLILESASTNQTSMYLCASTGSLDEKLFFGSGTQLSVL.

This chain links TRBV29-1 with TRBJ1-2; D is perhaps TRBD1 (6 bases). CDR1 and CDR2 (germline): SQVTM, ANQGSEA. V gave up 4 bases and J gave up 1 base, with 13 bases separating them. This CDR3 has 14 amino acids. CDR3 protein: CSVAGRGRNYGYTF. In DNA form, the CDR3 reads TGCAGCGTTGCTGGTCGGGGGCGTAACTATGGCTACACCTTC.

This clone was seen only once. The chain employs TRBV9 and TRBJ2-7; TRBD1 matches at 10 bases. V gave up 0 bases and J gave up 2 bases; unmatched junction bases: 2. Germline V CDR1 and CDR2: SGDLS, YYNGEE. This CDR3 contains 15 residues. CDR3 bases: TGTGCCAGCAGCGTAGGACAGGGGGCCCCCTACGAGCAGTACTTC. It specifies CASSVGQGAPYEQYF.

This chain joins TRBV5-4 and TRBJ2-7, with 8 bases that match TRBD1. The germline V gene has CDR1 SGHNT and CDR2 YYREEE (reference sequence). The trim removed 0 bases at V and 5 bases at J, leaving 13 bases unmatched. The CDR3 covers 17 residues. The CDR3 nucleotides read TGTGCCAGCAGCTTGGGAGGTATGCGGACAGGGTGGGACGAGCAGTACTTC. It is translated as CASSLGGMRTGWDEQYF.

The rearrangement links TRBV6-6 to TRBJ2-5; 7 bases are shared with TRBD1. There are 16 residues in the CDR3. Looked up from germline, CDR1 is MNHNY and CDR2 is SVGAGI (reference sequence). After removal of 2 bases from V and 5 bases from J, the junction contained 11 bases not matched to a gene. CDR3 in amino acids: CASSYPGTAVGETQYF. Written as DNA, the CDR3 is TGTGCCAGCAGTTACCCTGGGACAGCTGTGGGTGAGACCCAGTACTTC.

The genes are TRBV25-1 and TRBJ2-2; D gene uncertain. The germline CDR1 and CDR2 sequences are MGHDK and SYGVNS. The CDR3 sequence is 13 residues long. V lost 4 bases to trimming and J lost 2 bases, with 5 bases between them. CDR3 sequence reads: CASSGINTGELFF. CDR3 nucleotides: TGTGCCAGCAGTGGAATTAACACCGGGGAGCTGTTTTTT.

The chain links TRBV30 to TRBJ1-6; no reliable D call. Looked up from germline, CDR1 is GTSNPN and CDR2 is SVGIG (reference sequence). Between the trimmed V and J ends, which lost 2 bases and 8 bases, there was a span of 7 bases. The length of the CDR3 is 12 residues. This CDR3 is CAWSTTYSPLHF. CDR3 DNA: TGTGCCTGGAGTACAACGTATTCACCCCTCCACTTT.

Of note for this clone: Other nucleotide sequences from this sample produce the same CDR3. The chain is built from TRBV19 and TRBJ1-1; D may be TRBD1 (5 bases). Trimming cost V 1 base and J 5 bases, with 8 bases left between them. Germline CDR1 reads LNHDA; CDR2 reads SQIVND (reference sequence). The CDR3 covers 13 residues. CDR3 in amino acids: CASSIAGGTEAFF. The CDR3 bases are TGTGCCAGTAGTATAGCTGGGGGGACTGAAGCTTTCTTT. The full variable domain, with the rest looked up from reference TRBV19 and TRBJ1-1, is DGGITQSPKYLFRKEGQNVTLSCEQNLNHDAMYWYRQDPGQGLRLIYYSQIVNDFQKGDIAEGYSVSREKKESFPLTVTSAQKNPTAFYLCASSIAGGTEAFFGQGTRLTVV.

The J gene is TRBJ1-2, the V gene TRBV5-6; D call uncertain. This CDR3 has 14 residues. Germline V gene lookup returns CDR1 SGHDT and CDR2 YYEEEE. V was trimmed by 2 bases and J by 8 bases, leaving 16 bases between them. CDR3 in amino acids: CASSFSGRGGGYTF. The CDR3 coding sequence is TGTGCCAGCAGCTTTTCAGGCCGCGGTGGAGGCTACACCTTC.

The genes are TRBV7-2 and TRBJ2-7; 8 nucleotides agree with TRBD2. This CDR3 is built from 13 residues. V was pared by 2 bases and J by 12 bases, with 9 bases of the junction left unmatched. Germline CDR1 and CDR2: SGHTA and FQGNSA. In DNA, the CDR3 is TGTGCCAGCAGCTTAACGGGACTAGGCCCCGCGTACTTC. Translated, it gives CASSLTGLGPAYF.

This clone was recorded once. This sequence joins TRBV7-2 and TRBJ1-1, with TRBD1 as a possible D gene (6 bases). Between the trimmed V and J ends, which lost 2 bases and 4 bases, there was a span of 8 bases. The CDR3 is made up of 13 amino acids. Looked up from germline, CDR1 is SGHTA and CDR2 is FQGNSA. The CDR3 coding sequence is TGTGCCAGCAGCTTAAACAGGGCCACTGAAGCTTTCTTT. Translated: CASSLNRATEAFF. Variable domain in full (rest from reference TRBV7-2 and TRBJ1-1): GAGVSQSPSNKVTEKGKDVELRCDPISGHTALYWYRQSLGQGLEFLIYFQGNSAPDKSGLPSDRFSAERTGGSVSTLTIQRTQQEDSAVYLCASSLNRATEAFFGQGTRLTVV.

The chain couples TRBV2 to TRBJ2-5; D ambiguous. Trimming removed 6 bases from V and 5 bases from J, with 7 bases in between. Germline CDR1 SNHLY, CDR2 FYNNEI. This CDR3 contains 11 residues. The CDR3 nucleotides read TGTGCCAGCAGGGCCAGTGAGACCCAGTACTTC. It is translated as CASRASETQYF.

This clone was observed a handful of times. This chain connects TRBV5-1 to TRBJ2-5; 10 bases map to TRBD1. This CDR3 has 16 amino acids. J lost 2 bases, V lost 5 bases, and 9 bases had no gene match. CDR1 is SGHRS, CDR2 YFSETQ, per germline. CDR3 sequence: CASRTTPGQGQETQYF. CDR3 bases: TGCGCCAGCAGGACAACACCGGGACAGGGGCAAGAGACCCAGTACTTC.

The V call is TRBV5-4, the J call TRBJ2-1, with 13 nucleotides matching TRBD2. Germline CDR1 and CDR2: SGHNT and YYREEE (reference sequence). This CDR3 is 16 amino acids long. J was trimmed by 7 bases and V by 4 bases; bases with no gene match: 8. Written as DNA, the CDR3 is TGTGCCAGCAGCCAAGGGGGGACTAGCGGGGATAATGAGCAGTTCTTC. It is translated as CASSQGGTSGDNEQFF.

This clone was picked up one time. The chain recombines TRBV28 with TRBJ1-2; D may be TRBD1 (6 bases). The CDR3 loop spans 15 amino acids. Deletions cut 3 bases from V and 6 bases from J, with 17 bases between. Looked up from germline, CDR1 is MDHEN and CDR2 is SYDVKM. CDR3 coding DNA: TGTGCCAGCAGTTTTTCAGACAGGATTTACAATGGCTACACCTTC. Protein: CASSFSDRIYNGYTF.

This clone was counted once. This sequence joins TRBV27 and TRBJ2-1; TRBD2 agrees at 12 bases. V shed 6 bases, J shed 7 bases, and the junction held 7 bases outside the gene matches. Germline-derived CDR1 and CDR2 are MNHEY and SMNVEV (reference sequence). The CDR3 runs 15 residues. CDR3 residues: CASRNLAGGGNEQFF. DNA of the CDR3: TGTGCCAGCAGGAATCTAGCGGGAGGGGGAAATGAGCAGTTCTTC.

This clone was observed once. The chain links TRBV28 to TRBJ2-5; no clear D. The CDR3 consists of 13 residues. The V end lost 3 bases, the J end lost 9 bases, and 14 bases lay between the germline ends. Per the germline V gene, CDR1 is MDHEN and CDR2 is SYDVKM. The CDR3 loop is CASSFVSTNSQYF. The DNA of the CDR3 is TGTGCCAGCAGTTTTGTCAGTACTAATTCCCAGTACTTC.